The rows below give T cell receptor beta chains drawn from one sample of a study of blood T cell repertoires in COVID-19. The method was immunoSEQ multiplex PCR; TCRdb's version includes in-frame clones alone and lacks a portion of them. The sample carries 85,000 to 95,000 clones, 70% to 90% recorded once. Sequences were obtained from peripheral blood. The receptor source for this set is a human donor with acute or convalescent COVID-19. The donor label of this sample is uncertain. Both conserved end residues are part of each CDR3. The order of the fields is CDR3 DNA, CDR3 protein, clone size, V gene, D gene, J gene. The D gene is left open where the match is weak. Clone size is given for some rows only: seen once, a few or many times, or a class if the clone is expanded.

TGTGCCAGCAGCCCCCAGGAGGGCGGGGGCACTGAAGCTTTCTTT | CASSPQEGGGTEAFF | . | TRBV3-1/TRBV3-2 | . | TRBJ1-1
TGTGCCTGGAGTGTAGCCAGGGGGCCCCAAGAGACCCAGTACTTC | CAWSVARGPQETQYF | . | TRBV30 | TRBD1 | TRBJ2-5
TGTGCCAGCAGCTTAACCGGGTCGCAGAACACCGGGGAGCTGTTTTTT | CASSLTGSQNTGELFF | . | TRBV7-3 | . | TRBJ2-2
TGCGCCAGCAGCCAAAGGGGTGGTACGACTAATGAAAAACTGTTTTTT | CASSQRGGTTNEKLFF | . | TRBV4-3 | . | TRBJ1-4
TGTGCCAGCAGTCTCGGGGGGCGAACAGATACGCAGTATTTT | CASSLGGRTDTQYF | few | TRBV27 | . | TRBJ2-3
TGTGCCAGCAACAGGGGCTCCGGGGCCAACGTCCTGACTTTC | CASNRGSGANVLTF | . | TRBV5-8 | TRBD1 | TRBJ2-6
TGTGCCAGCAGTTTATTAGGACAGATGAACACTGAAGCTTTCTTT | CASSLLGQMNTEAFF | . | TRBV28 | . | TRBJ1-1
TGTGCCAGCAGCTTGCCGGGACAGTTATACGAGCAGTACTTC | CASSLPGQLYEQYF | . | TRBV5-4 | TRBD1 | TRBJ2-7
TGTGCCAGCAGCGTAAATCCCTCGTCTGAAGCTTTCTTT | CASSVNPSSEAFF | . | TRBV9 | . | TRBJ1-1
TGCGCCAGCAGTCAATCGGGACATCATAGCAATCAGCCCCAGCATTTT | CASSQSGHHSNQPQHF | . | TRBV23-1 | . | TRBJ1-5
TGTGCCAGCAGCTCCCCTGGGCGGGCAAGCTCTGGAAACACCATATATTTT | CASSSPGRASSGNTIYF | . | TRBV7-9 | . | TRBJ1-3